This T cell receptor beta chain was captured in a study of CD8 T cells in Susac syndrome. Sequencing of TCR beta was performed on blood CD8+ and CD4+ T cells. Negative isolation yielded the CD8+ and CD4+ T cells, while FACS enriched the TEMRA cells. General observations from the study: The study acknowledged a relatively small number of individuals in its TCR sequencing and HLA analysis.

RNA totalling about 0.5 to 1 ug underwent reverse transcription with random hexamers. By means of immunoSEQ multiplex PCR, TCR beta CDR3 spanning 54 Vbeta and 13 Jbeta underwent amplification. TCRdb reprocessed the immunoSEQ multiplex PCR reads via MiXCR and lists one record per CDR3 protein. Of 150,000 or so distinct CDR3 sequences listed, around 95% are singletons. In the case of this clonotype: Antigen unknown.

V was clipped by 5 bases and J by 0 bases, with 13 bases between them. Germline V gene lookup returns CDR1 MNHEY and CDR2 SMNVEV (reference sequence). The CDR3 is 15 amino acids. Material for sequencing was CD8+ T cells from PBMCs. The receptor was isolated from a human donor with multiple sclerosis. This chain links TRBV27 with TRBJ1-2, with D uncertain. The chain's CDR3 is CASSQTPHPNYGYTF. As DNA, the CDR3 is TGTGCCAGCAGTCAAACACCGCACCCTAACTATGGCTACACCTTC.